Only a few counts were recorded for the clone carrying this T cell receptor (beta chain). Its target is not known. Study-level findings and limits: The TCR gene usage of tumor memory CD4+ T cells clustered together with blood and lymph node memory CD4+ cells and with lymph node naive CD4+ cells.

After constant-region reverse-primer amplification, full-length variable regions underwent semi-nested PCR with Nested Universal Primer A. TCRdb itself ran the 5' RACE reads through MiXCR, one entry per CDR3 protein. The table has 35,000 to 50,000 distinct CDR3 sequences, 30% seen once. The memory fraction was CD4+CD45RO+CD25- cells. Germline V CDR1 and CDR2: SGDLS, YYNGEE. V lost 2 bases and J lost 5, with 16 bases in between. This CDR3 contains 15 residues. Sequencing input: tumor-infiltrating memory CD4+ T cells sorted from the breast tumor. Stated subset: memory CD4+ T cells, CD4+CD45RO+CD25-. This rearrangement joins TRBV9 to TRBJ2-5; D is possibly TRBD2 (5 bases). This TCR came from a female donor with breast cancer. In DNA form, the CDR3 reads TGTGCCAGCAGCGTCGAGGGAAGATCCTCGGAGACCCAGTACTTC. As protein: CASSVEGRSSETQYF.